These T cell receptor beta chains were read from a single sample in a study of control samples from healthy donors and cancer patients. Data came from immunoSEQ multiplex PCR; TCRdb stores just in-frame clones and leaves some out. The sample includes tens of thousands of clones, about 89% of them seen just once. Sequencing input: PBMCs. The receptors here all came from a woman aged 45-60 years with colorectal cancer. Both conserved end residues are part of each CDR3. D genes are given only for firm matches. A clone size is listed for some rows: how often the clone was seen (once, few, many), or a class if it is expanded.

D gene	V gene	J gene	clone size	CDR3 length	CDR3 DNA	CDR3 protein
.	TRBV18	TRBJ1-3	.	17	TGTGCCAGCTCACCGTCAAAGATGAGTGGAACTGGAAACACCATATATTTT	CASSPSKMSGTGNTIYF
.	TRBV28	TRBJ1-5	.	15	TGTGCCAGCAGTTCTCTCTCTGGAGGCAATCAGCCCCAGCATTTT	CASSSLSGGNQPQHF
.	TRBV5-6	TRBJ1-2	.	11	TGTGCCAGCAGCTTGGCGGCGGGCTACACCTTC	CASSLAAGYTF
TRBD1	TRBV5-1	TRBJ2-1	few	14	TGCGCCAGCAGCAAAGGGACAGGGTTCAATGAGCAGTTCTTC	CASSKGTGFNEQFF
TRBD1	TRBV6-2/TRBV6-3	TRBJ1-5	.	15	TGTGCCAGCAGTTACTCGGGACAGGTCAATCAGCCCCAGCATTTT	CASSYSGQVNQPQHF
.	TRBV6-4	TRBJ1-2	.	13	TGTGCCAGCAGTCAATATACAGGTAGTGGCTACACCTTC	CASSQYTGSGYTF
TRBD1	TRBV3-1/TRBV3-2	TRBJ2-2	.	16	TGTGCCAGCAGCCAAGGAGACAGGGGGAACACCGGGGAGCTGTTTTTT	CASSQGDRGNTGELFF
.	TRBV7-9	TRBJ1-2	.	14	TGTGCCAGCAGCTCCCGCCGGGGCCCTAATGGCTACACCTTC	CASSSRRGPNGYTF
TRBD1	TRBV18	TRBJ2-6	.	17	TGTGCCAGCTCATTAAGGGACAGTTTGTTGGGGGCCAACGTCCTGACTTTC	CASSLRDSLLGANVLTF
.	TRBV2	TRBJ2-6	once	15	TGTGCCAGCAGTCCCGGGGGGCCAGGGGCCAACGTCCTGACTTTC	CASSPGGPGANVLTF
TRBD2	TRBV7-2	TRBJ2-1	once	16	TGTGCCAGCAGACCTCCGGGACTAGCGGGGCTCGGTGAGCAGTTCTTC	CASRPPGLAGLGEQFF
.	TRBV7-9	TRBJ2-3	.	13	TGTGCCAGCAGCTTAGACTTGACAGATACGCAGTATTTT	CASSLDLTDTQYF
.	TRBV6-2/TRBV6-3	TRBJ1-5	.	17	TGTGCCAGCACTTCCTCGGGGGGAGATCTTAGCAATCAGCCCCAGCATTTT	CASTSSGGDLSNQPQHF
.	TRBV2	TRBJ1-5	.	13	TGTGCCAGCATCAGTCAGCTCAATCAGCCCCAGCATTTT	CASISQLNQPQHF
.	TRBV6-5	TRBJ2-3	.	14	TGTGCCAGCAGTTCGGGACGACGCACAGATACGCAGTATTTT	CASSSGRRTDTQYF
.	TRBV7-2	TRBJ1-4	.	14	TGTGCCAGCAGCCCTGACAGGTTGAAGGAAAAACTGTTTTTT	CASSPDRLKEKLFF
.	TRBV27	TRBJ1-1	.	13	TGTGCCAGCAGGGGGGCAGGGAGGACTGAAGCTTTCTTT	CASRGAGRTEAFF
.	TRBV11-3	TRBJ1-1	.	11	TGTGCCAGCAGCTCAGGGAGTGAAGCTTTCTTT	CASSSGSEAFF
TRBD2	TRBV6-5	TRBJ2-3	.	15	TGTGCCAGCAGACAGCGGGGGGGATCCGCAGATACGCAGTATTTT	CASRQRGGSADTQYF
.	TRBV19	TRBJ1-1	.	16	TGTGCCAGTAGTATCGGCCCGACGGATTCTAACACTGAAGCTTTCTTT	CASSIGPTDSNTEAFF
.	TRBV27	TRBJ1-2	.	13	TGTGCCAGCAGTTTACATCAGAACTATGGCTACACCTTC	CASSLHQNYGYTF
.	TRBV3-1/TRBV3-2	TRBJ2-3	few	17	TGTGCCAGCAGCCAAGTTTTTTTGCGGGGGCCCACAGATACGCAGTATTTT	CASSQVFLRGPTDTQYF
.	TRBV7-2	TRBJ2-3	.	14	TGTGCCAGCAGCTTAGGGGACTTAACAGATACGCAGTATTTT	CASSLGDLTDTQYF
.	TRBV29-1	TRBJ2-6	.	14	TGCAGCGTTGTGGAGGGGTATGGGGCCAACGTCCTGACTTTC	CSVVEGYGANVLTF
.	TRBV6-5	TRBJ1-6	.	15	TGTGCCAGCAAGGAGGCAGGGTCCTATAATTCACCCCTCCACTTT	CASKEAGSYNSPLHF
.	TRBV27	TRBJ1-1	once	14	TGTGCCAGCCTTTCGCGGGAGTTGGACACTGAAGCTTTCTTT	CASLSRELDTEAFF
.	TRBV3-1/TRBV3-2	TRBJ2-1	.	14	TGTGCCAGCAGCCAAGACATCGGGGACAATGAGCAGTTCTTC	CASSQDIGDNEQFF
TRBD1	TRBV5-1	TRBJ2-2	.	14	TGCGCCAGCAGCTTTGGGACAGGGTCCGGGGAGCTGTTTTTT	CASSFGTGSGELFF
.	TRBV7-9	TRBJ2-4	.	15	TGTGCCAGCAGTACCGCGAGCCCAGCCAAAAACATTCAGTACTTC	CASSTASPAKNIQYF
.	TRBV19	TRBJ1-2	.	14	TGTGCCAGTGAAACCGGGGGCCAGGGATATGGCTACACCTTC	CASETGGQGYGYTF
.	TRBV20-1	TRBJ1-2	.	11	TGCAGTGCTGCCAGACACTATGGCTACACCTTC	CSAARHYGYTF
.	TRBV2	TRBJ1-2	.	13	TGTGCCAGCAGTGATACAGGGAACTATGGCTACACCTTC	CASSDTGNYGYTF
.	TRBV28	TRBJ1-2	.	14	TGTGCCAGCGCCCCGGGTCTCCGGACGGATGGCTACACCTTC	CASAPGLRTDGYTF
.	TRBV10-3	TRBJ1-5	.	18	TGTGCCATCAGTGAGTCGCTGGGTCAGGGTTCCGGAAATCAGCCCCAGCATTTT	CAISESLGQGSGNQPQHF
.	TRBV7-2	TRBJ1-3	.	15	TGTGCCAGCAGCCCCCATAAGGGATCCAGAGACACCATATATTTT	CASSPHKGSRDTIYF
.	TRBV5-6	TRBJ1-3	.	16	TGTGCCAGCAGCCGCGCCGGGACACTCTCTGGAAACACCATATATTTT	CASSRAGTLSGNTIYF
TRBD1	TRBV19	TRBJ1-2	.	13	TGTGCCAGTCTTGGACAGGGCTTCTATGGCTACACCTTC	CASLGQGFYGYTF
TRBD1	TRBV7-2	TRBJ1-6	.	15	TGTGCCAGCAGCCTCTCGGACAGGGGGAGTTCACCCCTCCACTTT	CASSLSDRGSSPLHF
.	TRBV2	TRBJ1-2	.	15	TGTGCCAGCAGTGGGGGGGGACCCGGCCCCTATGGCTACACCTTC	CASSGGGPGPYGYTF
TRBD1	TRBV7-3	TRBJ2-1	.	15	TGTGCCAGCAGCTTAACGGGACAGGGAGGTAATGAGCAGTTCTTC	CASSLTGQGGNEQFF
.	TRBV12-3/TRBV12-4	TRBJ1-1	.	13	TGTGCCAGCAGCCGAGGGGTAAACACTGAAGCTTTCTTT	CASSRGVNTEAFF
TRBD2	TRBV7-3	TRBJ2-3	.	14	TGTGCCAGCAGCGCTCGGGGGGGCACAGATACGCAGTATTTT	CASSARGGTDTQYF